This TCR beta chain was documented in a study of cytomegalovirus exposure and HLA in healthy donors. Study context: The Caucasian-associated ancestry cluster held about 80% of 398 genotyped donors.

With regard to this clone: Its antigen is unidentified.

Study-level results: As immune exposure information, only CMV serostatus was available. Sequencing likely produced, as an artifact, a cluster of highly shared sequence variants. Across donors, most TCRs were seen rarely, yet some public ones were widespread.

With 60 Vbeta and 13 Jbeta primers, the PCR was carried out. Generated by immunoSEQ multiplex PCR, the TCRdb table keeps only in-frame clones and is missing some. The sample records about 160,000 clones, approximately 77% being singletons. Trimming removed 8 bases from V and 6 bases from J; junction bases left unmatched: 22. Germline loops: CDR1 MRHNA, CDR2 SNTAGT. The CDR3 extends over 19 amino acids. Sequenced sample: PBMCs. This rearrangement joins TRBV6-4 to TRBJ2-2; TRBD2 matches 9 bases. This clonotype was obtained from a man aged 50 or older in good health and CMV-seropositive. This chain's CDR3 is CASGDERGVSNIFAGELFF. The CDR3 DNA reads as TGTGCCAGCGGCGATGAGCGGGGGGTCTCGAACATCTTCGCCGGGGAGCTGTTTTTT.